Listed here are 20 T cell receptor beta chains from one sample, sequenced in a study of blood T cell repertoires in COVID-19. The method was immunoSEQ multiplex PCR; TCRdb's version includes in-frame clones alone and lacks a portion of them. The sample has around 72,000 clones; about nine tenths are singletons. The sample consisted of peripheral blood. These receptors all come from a man between 65 and 85 years old with active or convalescent COVID-19.

This rearrangement joins TRBV19 to TRBJ2-7; D call uncertain. The CDR3 extends over 12 amino acids. Germline loops: CDR1 LNHDA, CDR2 SQIVND (reference sequence). The V and J ends lost 4 bases and 4 bases respectively, with 8 bases between them. In DNA form, the CDR3 reads TGTGCCAGTAGTAACCTAAATTACGAGCAGTACTTC. Protein product: CASSNLNYEQYF.

The rearrangement joins TRBV10-3 to TRBJ1-1; D is undetermined. The germline V gene encodes CDR1 ENHRY and CDR2 SYGVKD. V lost 4 bases to trimming and J lost 0 bases, with 9 bases between them. There are 14 residues in the CDR3. The CDR3 loop reads CAISGEGMNTEAFF. In DNA, the CDR3 is TGTGCCATCAGTGGGGAGGGAATGAACACTGAAGCTTTCTTT.

This sequence joins TRBV12-3 or TRBV12-4 and TRBJ1-3; D might be TRBD1 (5 bases). With 6 bases removed from V and 15 bases from J, the gap between germline ends came to 18 bases. The CDR3 totals 12 residues. CDR3 DNA: TGTGCCAGCAGATTGCAGGGTTCGGTGAAATATTTT. Protein product: CASRLQGSVKYF.

The chain recombines TRBV28 with TRBJ1-4; maybe TRBD1 (5 bases). The CDR3 consists of 17 residues. Germline assignment: CDR1 MDHEN and CDR2 SYDVKM. Trimming took 4 bases from V and 0 from J, leaving 15 bases between them. CDR3 nucleotides: TGTGCCAGCAGTTCCAGGACACATCAGGCAACTAATGAAAAACTGTTTTTT. Amino acids: CASSSRTHQATNEKLFF.

The chain uses TRBV24-1 and TRBJ2-3; 7 bases are shared with TRBD1. J lost 4 bases, V lost 3 bases, and 9 bases had no gene match. Germline loops: CDR1 KGHDR, CDR2 SFDVKD. There are 16 residues in the CDR3. The CDR3 nucleotides are TGTGCCACCAGTGATCCCCGACAGGGCACACCAGATACGCAGTATTTT. Amino acids: CATSDPRQGTPDTQYF.

The chain joins TRBV2 to TRBJ1-5; TRBD1 might be the D (5 bases). In germline, CDR1 is SNHLY, CDR2 FYNNEI. The CDR3 length is 16 residues. V was shortened by 4 bases and J by 2 bases, with 15 bases between the two germline ends. CDR3 nucleotide sequence: TGTGCCAGCAGTGTAGGGGCGTTTGGTGGCAATCAGCCCCAGCATTTT. Residues: CASSVGAFGGNQPQHF.

Notes on this clone: At the DNA level, this CDR3 is encoded by other sequences in the same sample as well. J is TRBJ1-2 and V is TRBV19; 7 bases match TRBD1. Germline loops: CDR1 LNHDA, CDR2 SQIVND (reference sequence). The CDR3 totals 13 residues. J was trimmed by 4 bases and V by 8 bases; bases with no gene match: 7. DNA of the CDR3: TGTGCCAGTGGAGACCGGGACAGCTATGGCTACACCTTC. It codes for CASGDRDSYGYTF.

The chain is built from TRBV30 and TRBJ1-4; perhaps TRBD1 as D (5 bases). Trimming pared 0 bases from V and 8 bases from J, leaving 13 bases between. This CDR3 spans 14 amino acids. Germline loops: CDR1 GTSNPN, CDR2 SVGIG (reference sequence). The DNA of the CDR3 is TGTGCCTGGAGTGTGGACATATTAGGGGAAAAACTGTTTTTT. Translated, it gives CAWSVDILGEKLFF.

V gene TRBV28 combines with J gene TRBJ1-3, with D perhaps matching TRBD1 (5 bases). There are 13 residues in the CDR3. Germline CDR1 is MDHEN and CDR2 is SYDVKM. The V end was cut by 8 bases, the J end by 5 bases, with 13 bases between. The CDR3 loop reads CASGGEGRNTIYF. As DNA, the CDR3 is TGTGCCAGCGGGGGGGAAGGTAGAAACACCATATATTTT.

This clone was observed a handful of times. This sequence joins TRBV18 and TRBJ2-7; 9 bases are a match to TRBD2. The germline CDR1 and CDR2 sequences are KGHSH and LQKENI. Trimming at V came to 0 bases and at J to 6 bases, leaving 6 bases not matched to a gene. The CDR3 extends over 15 amino acids. CDR3 sequence reads: CASSPPAGGPFEQYF. CDR3 in DNA: TGTGCCAGCTCACCACCGGCGGGAGGGCCTTTCGAGCAGTACTTC.

The chain joins TRBV29-1 to TRBJ1-3, with D unclear. The CDR3 spans 12 residues. The ends were cut back, 7 bases at V and 0 bases at J, with 7 bases in the middle. CDR1 is SQVTM, CDR2 ANQGSEA, per germline. The DNA for the CDR3 is TGCAGCGGTAGAAGCTCTGGAAACACCATATATTTT. Protein: CSGRSSGNTIYF. The variable domain in full, completed from reference TRBV29-1 and TRBJ1-3, reads SAVISQKPSRDICQRGTSLTIQCQVDSQVTMMFWYRQQPGQSLTLIATANQGSEATYESGFVIDKFPISRPNLTFSTLTVSNMSPEDSSIYLCSGRSSGNTIYFGEGSWLTVV.

This clone was seen just once. CDR3 DNA: TGTGCCTGGACTAGCGGGAGGCAATACAATGAGCAGTTCTTC. It specifies CAWTSGRQYNEQFF. This rearrangement joins TRBV30 to TRBJ2-1, with 11 bases lining up with TRBD2. This CDR3 is 14 amino acids long. Germline assignment: CDR1 GTSNPN and CDR2 SVGIG (reference sequence). With 4 bases clipped from V and 4 bases from J, the junction kept 3 bases outside the gene matches.

The J gene is TRBJ2-6, the V gene TRBV10-3; D uncertain. The CDR3 is 15 amino acids. V lost 4 bases and J lost 0, with 7 bases in between. CDR1 is ENHRY and CDR2 is SYGVKD in the germline V gene. CDR3 sequence: CAISGVSSGANVLTF. In DNA form, the CDR3 reads TGTGCCATCAGTGGAGTTAGCTCTGGGGCCAACGTCCTGACTTTC.

The chain links TRBV30 to TRBJ2-1, with a possible D match to TRBD1 (5 bases). Trimming pared 5 bases from V and 7 bases from J, leaving 12 bases between. CDR3 size: 12 residues. Per the germline V gene, CDR1 is GTSNPN and CDR2 is SVGIG (reference sequence). CDR3 sequence (DNA): TGTGCCTGGGTTGACAGAGGTAATGAGCAGTTCTTC. It encodes CAWVDRGNEQFF.

This chain joins TRBV6-2 or TRBV6-3 and TRBJ2-7, with D possibly matching TRBD2 (6 bases). In germline, CDR1 is MNHEY, CDR2 SVGEGT. Between the trimmed V and J ends, which lost 5 bases and 1 base, there was a span of 15 bases. The CDR3 runs 15 residues. CDR3 coding DNA: TGTGCCAGCAGTCCCCGCCGGGACTGGTCCTACGAGCAGTACTTC. It yields the protein CASSPRRDWSYEQYF.

The chain joins TRBV11-2 to TRBJ2-1; the D gene is possibly TRBD2 (6 bases). The ends were cut back, 5 bases at V and 3 bases at J, with 17 bases in the middle. Germline-derived CDR1 and CDR2 are SGHAT and FQNNGV. This CDR3 region has 16 residues. The CDR3 nucleotides are TGTGCCAGCAGCCCCGGTCGGGAGATCGGCTACAATGAGCAGTTCTTC. Its translation: CASSPGREIGYNEQFF.

The gene calls are TRBV13 and TRBJ2-1; D unresolved. Germline CDR1 and CDR2: PRHDT and FYEKMQ (reference sequence). V lost 6 bases and J 4 bases, leaving 13 bases between the germline ends. The CDR3 consists of 14 residues. Here the CDR3 reads CASRHRDPYNEQFF. The CDR3 region has the DNA TGTGCCAGCAGGCACAGAGACCCATACAATGAGCAGTTCTTC.

The V and J genes are TRBV28 and TRBJ1-5; D may be TRBD1 (6 bases). The germline V and J ends were trimmed by 7 bases and 4 bases, with 14 bases remaining between them. Germline V CDR1 and CDR2: MDHEN, SYDVKM. The CDR3 consists of 14 residues. The CDR3 spells CASTRGGGNQPQHF. The DNA of the CDR3 is TGTGCCAGCACCAGGGGAGGGGGGAATCAGCCCCAGCATTTT.

This clone was seen just once. This sequence joins TRBV5-6 and TRBJ1-2, with 11 bases lining up with TRBD1. Germline-derived CDR1 and CDR2 are SGHDT and YYEEEE. V was pared by 2 bases and J by 4 bases, with 4 bases of the junction left unmatched. There are 15 residues in the CDR3. CDR3 sequence (DNA): TGTGCCAGCAGCTTAACCGGGACAGGGGGCTATGGCTACACCTTC. Residues: CASSLTGTGGYGYTF.

The rearrangement links TRBV24-1 to TRBJ2-5, with a weak D call TRBD2 (6 bases). The CDR3 length is 14 residues. The ends were cut back, 2 bases at V and 4 bases at J, with 10 bases in the middle. From germline, CDR1 is KGHDR and CDR2 SFDVKD. The CDR3 DNA sequence: TGTGCCACCAGTGATTCTCTGGGGGGAGAGACCCAGTACTTC. Translating gives CATSDSLGGETQYF.